The rows below give T cell receptor beta chains drawn from one sample of a study of CD8 T cells in ankylosing spondylitis. One entry per CDR3 protein results from TCRdb running MiXCR on the 5' RACE reads. The data contain about 220,000 distinct CDR3 sequences, approximately 24% of them singletons. Sequencing used blood, either unsorted or a sorted T cell fraction (not recorded which). Source of these receptors: a male donor with ankylosing spondylitis or in good health (not recorded which). Each CDR3 is given with its conserved first and last residue.

v_gene | CDR3aa
TRBV18 | CASSPQGSNTEAFF
TRBV5-7 | CARQGEETQYF
TRBV20-1 | CSASSRGRLSNQPQHF
TRBV20-1 | CSARDPRGLEETQYF
TRBV29-1 | CSVERLTTYNEQFF
TRBV15 | CATSRDWGGGPNEQFF
TRBV4-1 | CASSQEIGAANYGYTF
TRBV6-1 | CASRPGLGANVLTF
TRBV28 | CASNARGTNAGEQYF
TRBV12-3/TRBV12-4 | CASSPDREGETQYF
TRBV5-4 | CASSATGLGTDTQYF
TRBV3-1 | CASSQVLREKNEQYF
TRBV4-2 | CASSQDPGSGELFF
TRBV18 | CASSPMTGVVYEQYF
TRBV15 | CATSRDRGGYEQYF
TRBV20-1 | CSAKGVGEGYRNSPLHF
TRBV7-9 | CASSAGLADSRETQYF
TRBV29-1 | CSVGGANQPQHF
TRBV10-3 | CAISGYEGNTEAFF
TRBV5-1 | CASSQQGANGYTF
TRBV4-1 | CASSQAGTGRSYNEQFF
TRBV20-1 | CSASGTSGYNEQFF
TRBV5-5 | CASSLSSPGGEQYF
TRBV12-3/TRBV12-4 | CASSLTESSYEQYF
TRBV20-1 | CSAQDRGGEQFF
TRBV7-3 | CASSFRAGGLSDTQYF
TRBV6-5 | CASSYLGGNDEQFF
TRBV20-1 | CSAERPGLAGGGSTDTQYF
TRBV25-1 | CASSDPGQGRNSPLHF
TRBV7-6 | CASSFGDIITDTQYF
TRBV20-1 | CSTPGGLGNEQFF
TRBV27 | CASSFSGGNEQFF
TRBV20-1 | CSAPGTGGFYEQYF
TRBV6-5 | CASSYVGIGGYTF
TRBV5-1 | CASSLGGGMLNEQFF
TRBV7-2 | CASRPGGRDEKLFF
TRBV25-1 | CASSGTGYYEQYF
TRBV7-8 | CASSPPLRGRSVWNEQFF
TRBV20-1 | CSARGQANTQYF
TRBV20-1 | CSARVGSGNQPQHF
TRBV9 | CASSVLSEGDEQYF
TRBV21-1 | CASSTKRGGLAHEQFF
TRBV20-1 | CSASQDLVQETQYF
TRBV7-2 | CASKWDRVSETQYF
TRBV12-3/TRBV12-4 | CASSLAGRSSEQYF
TRBV6-5 | CASSYARGSGGELFF
TRBV7-3 | CASSLAGGTNTGELFF
TRBV6-5 | CASSYSTSGRGGTQYF
TRBV11-2 | CASSLQGAPTYGYTF
TRBV15 | CATSRGRVETQYF
TRBV5-6 | CASSLGTYGYTF
TRBV24-1 | CATSAGDRLYNEQFF
TRBV7-2 | CASSRTGGSSGANVLTF